This T cell receptor beta chain was sequenced during a study of T cells in Graves' hyperthyroidism and ophthalmopathy (dated by TCRdb to about 2019). A note on the overall study: Peripheral blood was sampled at the time of initial diagnosis, prior to any treatment. To identify distinguishing TCR V-J signatures, a discovery cohort of about 100 patients was used, comprising 43 with Graves' ophthalmopathy and approximately 58 with stable Graves' hyperthyroidism. Prospective prediction of ophthalmopathy was tested in an independent validation cohort consisting of under 20 hyperthyroidism patients and about 17 patients who later progressed to ophthalmopathy. In six Graves' hyperthyroidism patients, the study also compared T-cell repertoires from thyroid tissue with T-cell repertoires from blood. The paper reports TCR Vbeta CDR3 sequencing of roughly 140 peripheral blood samples: approximately 43 ophthalmopathy, 70 to 85 hyperthyroidism and around 17 progressor patients. Following sampling, methimazole starting at 30 mg daily was given to hyperthyroidism patients, and high-dose intravenous methylprednisolone was given to ophthalmopathy patients. For training and testing, the 100 or so patients in the discovery cohort were randomly divided in a 7:3 ratio.

Concerning this clonotype itself: Its binding antigen is unknown. No base quality information exists; no much larger clone differs at one position.

Ophthalmopathy patients had moderately to severely active disease, Clinical Activity Score of at least 3, NOSPECS grade of at least 4, and duration under 3 months. Exclusion was applied to patients with uncontrolled infections, other autoimmune diseases, pregnancy or lactation. Diagnoses were established on the basis of clinical symptoms, serum thyroxine and TRAb, thyroid ultrasound, and orbital computed tomography. PBMCs were isolated from 8 to 10 ml of fresh peripheral blood by Ficoll-Paque density gradient centrifugation. Trizol reagent was used to extract total RNA, and RNA quality was then checked on an Agilent 2100 Bioanalyzer. General findings and caveats noted by the study authors: No statistical method was used to set the sample size in advance, and investigators knew the group allocation. Most expanded thyroid clonotypes (frequency above 0.001) were also detected in blood, suggesting blood repertoires may reflect thyroid immune responses. In validation, the model predicted progression to ophthalmopathy a median of roughly 6.2 months before onset, with about 64% sensitivity and roughly 79% specificity. In cross-validation, a model built on a 13 V-J signature told ophthalmopathy apart from stable hyperthyroidism with just under 90% sensitivity and about 81% specificity, and in testing the same model reached 80%/75%.

Amplification of TCR beta CDR3 regions was carried out from RNA transcripts. The first round of RT-PCR for the TCR CDR3 was performed with the HTBI primer set and the Qiagen OneStep RT-PCR kit. Libraries were constructed in a second round of multiplex PCR, after which size selection and purification were carried out. The libraries were sequenced on an Illumina HiSeq2000 using paired-end 100 bp reads. Per the source publication's procedure: Raw data were processed with SOAPnuke, discarding reads with adapters, uncalled bases, mean Phred below 15, or no exact constant-primer or identifier match. High-quality paired reads were merged with COPE v1.2.5, and unique nucleotide sequences were defined as clonotypes. MiTCR v1.1 was used to align the clonotypes against IMGT TRBV, TRBD and TRBJ reference segments. Analysis was restricted to V-J combinations with a frequency above 0.0001, which covered about 99% of repertoires. The TCS score was defined as F50 (clonal expansion) divided by E x V (chaos), with BLOSUM62-based TCRdist calculated between CDR3 peptides within each V-J. Welch's t-statistics and random forest reduced roughly 540 V-J features to roughly 13, which were used in a naive Bayes classifier (R e1071). TCRdb reran the public reads through fastp at Q25 and MiXCR, keeping productive beta chains. Here each entry gathers all rows of one CDR3 protein and keeps the most common genes and DNA. These V and J calls derive from TCRdb rather than the authors' analysis. The sample has approximately 620,000 distinct CDR3 sequences on record, roughly 15% of them singletons. Roughly 3.5% of the sample is held by the ten biggest clonotypes.

Sequencing used blood. The sequence was obtained from a woman aged 40 to 55 with Graves' ophthalmopathy.

The nucleotides read TGTGCCAGCAGCGTACAGGGGGAAGTAAACATTCAGTACTTC. This encodes CASSVQGEVNIQYF. The chain is made from TRBV28 and TRBJ2-4, with TRBD1 matching 8 junction bases. Reading from cysteine to phenylalanine, the CDR3 counts 14 amino acids. The entry retains the CDR3 DNA only, 42 bases that are in frame from base 1. V lost 6 bases and J lost 6 bases, and the count of bases not matched to a germline gene is 7. As encoded in the germline V gene, CDR1 is MDHEN while CDR2 is SYDVKM.